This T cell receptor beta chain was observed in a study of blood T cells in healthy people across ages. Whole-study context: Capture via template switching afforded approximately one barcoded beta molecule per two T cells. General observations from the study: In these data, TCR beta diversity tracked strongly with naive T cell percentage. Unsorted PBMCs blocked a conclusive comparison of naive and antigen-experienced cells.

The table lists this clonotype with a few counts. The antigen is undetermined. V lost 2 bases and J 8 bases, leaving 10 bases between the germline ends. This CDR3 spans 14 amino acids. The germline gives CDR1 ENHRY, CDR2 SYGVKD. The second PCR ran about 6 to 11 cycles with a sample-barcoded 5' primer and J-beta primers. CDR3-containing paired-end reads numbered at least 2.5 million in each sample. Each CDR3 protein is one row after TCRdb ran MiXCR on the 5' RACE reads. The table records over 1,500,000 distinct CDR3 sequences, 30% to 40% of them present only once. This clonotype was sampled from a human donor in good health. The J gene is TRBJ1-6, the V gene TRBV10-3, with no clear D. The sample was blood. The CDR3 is CAISEGRGDSPLHF. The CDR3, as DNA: TGTGCCATCAGTGAGGGGCGAGGAGATTCACCCCTCCACTTT.